This T cell receptor (beta chain) was documented in a study of T-cell reconstitution after alpha-beta-depleted transplantation in children. A TCRbeta library incorporating unique molecular identifiers was prepared. TCRdb analysed the PCR reads with MiXCR anew, one entry per CDR3 protein. This table has roughly 590,000 distinct CDR3 sequences, approximately 16% appearing once. Germline V gene sequence: CDR1 MDHEN, CDR2 SYDVKM. The CDR3 extends over 17 amino acids. Trimming pared 6 bases from V and 0 bases from J, leaving 15 bases between. This clonotype was counted a few times. The clonotype originates from a human donor who donated a stem cell graft to a child with acute myeloid leukemia. Material: PBMCs from the stem cell graft donor, obtained from the stem cell graft. The chain combines TRBV28 with TRBJ1-6, with D unresolved. The CDR3 nucleotides read TGTGCCAGCAGGCTCCGGGCTGAGAGCTCCTATAATTCACCCCTCCACTTT. Its translation: CASRLRAESSYNSPLHF.